This T cell receptor (beta chain) was sequenced in a study of T cells in Graves' hyperthyroidism and ophthalmopathy. This clonotype was detected many times. The source material, RNA transcripts, was used to amplify TCR beta CDR3 regions. The HTBI primer set drove a first-round RT-PCR of the TCR CDR3. TCRdb reprocessed the multiplex PCR reads via MiXCR and lists one record per CDR3 protein. The profile shows some 180,000 distinct CDR3 sequences, over 15% of them singletons. It was considered stable Graves' hyperthyroidism when ophthalmopathy did not progress within 18 months. CDR1 and CDR2 (germline): MNHEY, SVGAGI. This CDR3 has 16 amino acids. V shed 1 base, J shed 6 bases, and the junction held 4 bases outside the gene matches.

The sequence derives from a woman aged 50 to 60 with Graves' hyperthyroidism. This rearrangement joins TRBV6-5 to TRBJ2-2; TRBD2 agrees at 11 bases. The sequencing sample was made of blood. DNA of the CDR3: TGTGCCAGCAGTTACTATAGCGGGGGGGTTGCCGGGGAGCTGTTTTTT. Translation gives CASSYYSGGVAGELFF.